A selection of T cell receptor beta chains follows, all from one sample in a study of T-cell memory formation after mild COVID-19. One entry per CDR3 protein, called by TCRdb with MiXCR from the 5' RACE reads. The sample has hundreds of thousands of distinct CDR3 sequences, 25% to 30% seen once. Material: PBMCs or a T cell subset sorted from them (not recorded which). Receptors originate from an adult woman who had mild COVID-19 (a few samples of this study predate the infection). Cell type and time point are not known. The CDR3 runs from the conserved cysteine through the conserved F or W. A D gene is named only where the DNA matches it firmly. Not every row has a clone size; where given, it reads once, few, many or a size class.

clone_size j_call v_call d_call cdr3_aa cdr3_nt
NA TRBJ2-2 TRBV7-2 NA CASSSPRHGTGELFF TGTGCCAGCAGCTCCCCACGACACGGCACCGGGGAGCTGTTTTTT
NA TRBJ1-2 TRBV19 TRBD1 CASSPSFNPGTVNNGYTF TGTGCCAGTAGTCCCTCCTTCAACCCAGGGACAGTGAATAATGGCTACACCTTC
few TRBJ2-5 TRBV12-5 NA CASGPNRETQYF TGTGCTAGTGGTCCCAACCGGGAGACCCAGTACTTC
few TRBJ1-2 TRBV6-5 NA CASSYIQESLYGYTF TGTGCCAGCAGTTACATCCAGGAATCTTTATATGGCTACACCTTC
few TRBJ2-2 TRBV5-1 TRBD1 CASSSQGAVTGELFF TGCGCCAGCAGCTCTCAGGGGGCGGTCACCGGGGAGCTGTTTTTT
few TRBJ2-7 TRBV5-4 NA CASSLNRRYEQYF TGTGCCAGCAGCTTGAACCGCCGCTACGAGCAGTACTTC
few TRBJ2-5 TRBV7-3 NA CASSLFDTPGETQYF TGTGCCAGCAGCTTATTCGACACTCCTGGCGAGACCCAGTACTTC
NA TRBJ1-3 TRBV5-1 TRBD1 CASSLTGGDSGNTIYF TGCGCCAGCAGCCTAACAGGGGGAGACTCTGGAAACACCATATATTTT
once TRBJ2-2 TRBV7-9 TRBD2 CASTPRLAGISNTGELFF TGTGCCAGCACCCCCCGGCTAGCGGGGATATCGAACACCGGGGAGCTGTTTTTT
NA TRBJ1-1 TRBV11-3 TRBD1 CASSPDRAAEAFF TGTGCCAGCAGCCCCGACAGGGCGGCTGAAGCTTTCTTT
NA TRBJ2-3 TRBV4-3 TRBD2 CASSRTRLAGKTDTQYF TGCGCCAGCAGCCGCACCAGACTAGCGGGAAAGACAGATACGCAGTATTTT
NA TRBJ2-1 TRBV9 NA CASSVVGAGEQFF TGTGCCAGCAGCGTAGTTGGGGCTGGTGAGCAGTTCTTC
NA TRBJ2-1 TRBV5-1 NA CASSFNGGSDYNEQFF TGCGCCAGCAGCTTTAATGGCGGATCGGACTACAATGAGCAGTTCTTC
NA TRBJ2-5 TRBV14 NA CASSQDSDPVQETQYF TGTGCCAGCAGCCAAGATAGCGACCCTGTCCAAGAGACCCAGTACTTC
few TRBJ2-7 TRBV6-5 NA CASSPGHRPYEQYF TGTGCCAGCAGCCCGGGACACCGTCCCTACGAGCAGTACTTC
NA TRBJ2-4 TRBV5-1 TRBD1 CASSPGDSGNIQYF TGCGCCAGCAGCCCCGGGGACAGTGGAAACATTCAGTACTTC
few TRBJ2-7 TRBV7-9 TRBD2 CASSRLGRESYEQYF TGTGCCAGCAGCCGCCTGGGGCGGGAGTCCTACGAGCAGTACTTC
NA TRBJ1-2 TRBV12-3/TRBV12-4 TRBD1 CASSLALTGSGYTF TGTGCCAGCAGTTTAGCGTTGACAGGGTCTGGCTACACCTTC
few TRBJ1-1 TRBV12-3/TRBV12-4 NA CASTTGVLSNTEAFF TGTGCCAGCACCACCGGGGTACTATCGAACACTGAAGCTTTCTTT
NA TRBJ2-1 TRBV27 TRBD1 CASSFRDRFYEQFF TGTGCCAGCAGTTTCCGGGACAGGTTCTATGAGCAGTTCTTC
NA TRBJ2-1 TRBV12-3/TRBV12-4 TRBD2 CASTGTSGYHEQFF TGTGCCAGCACCGGGACTAGCGGGTATCATGAGCAGTTCTTC
few TRBJ2-1 TRBV12-3/TRBV12-4 NA CASSFRQGRSNEQFF TGTGCCAGCAGTTTCAGGCAGGGCAGGTCCAATGAGCAGTTCTTC
few TRBJ2-2 TRBV7-9 NA CASSPPGGNTGELFF TGTGCCAGCAGCCCACCCGGGGGGAACACCGGGGAGCTGTTTTTT
NA TRBJ2-5 TRBV9 TRBD1 CASSVDSGGLQETQYF TGTGCCAGCAGCGTAGATTCAGGGGGCCTACAAGAGACCCAGTACTTC
few TRBJ1-1 TRBV5-1 NA CASSTQGVAEAFF TGCGCCAGCAGTACACAGGGAGTTGCTGAAGCTTTCTTT
few TRBJ2-7 TRBV19 NA CASSILDAAYEQYF TGTGCCAGTAGTATTCTCGACGCGGCCTACGAGCAGTACTTC
few TRBJ2-7 TRBV7-9 NA CASSRLEAEYF TGTGCCAGCAGCCGACTGGAGGCGGAGTACTTC
NA TRBJ2-2 TRBV11-2 TRBD1 CASSPPPGTGAGELFF TGTGCCAGCAGCCCGCCGCCCGGGACAGGGGCCGGGGAGCTGTTTTTT
NA TRBJ2-7 TRBV27 NA CASSPLGQPYEQYF TGTGCCAGCAGCCCCTTAGGACAACCCTACGAGCAGTACTTC